These 21 T cell receptor beta chains were all obtained from the same sample, sequenced in a study of tumor-infiltrating lymphocytes in oesophageal squamous cell carcinoma. Each CDR3 protein gets one entry after TCRdb re-called the PCR reads with MiXCR. Of 3,000 to 4,000 distinct CDR3 sequences in the sample, roughly 19% were seen once. The sequencing input was normal esophageal tissue next to the tumor. Receptors were obtained from a male donor with esophageal squamous cell carcinoma.

This clonotype is medium-sized in the sample. V and J are TRBV7-3 and TRBJ2-2; tentative D call: TRBD1 (5 bases). Germline assignment: CDR1 SGHTA and CDR2 FQGTGA. There are 15 residues in the CDR3. V lost 5 bases, J lost 5 bases, and 15 bases lay in between. The CDR3 loop is CASSPTPDRTGELFF. The CDR3 DNA reads as TGTGCCAGCAGCCCGACACCCGACAGAACCGGGGAGCTGTTTTTT.

Sample share makes this clonotype medium-sized. This chain joins TRBV7-9 and TRBJ1-4; the match to TRBD1 covers 9 bases. V lost 0 bases, J lost 8 bases, and 10 bases stayed unmatched. The CDR3 spans 17 residues. Germline CDR1 SEHNR, CDR2 FQNEAQ (reference sequence). The CDR3 bases are TGTGCCAGCAGCTTAGCGCTTGGCGGGACAGGGTTAGAAAAACTGTTTTTT. The encoded protein is CASSLALGGTGLEKLFF.

As to this clonotype: With a much larger clone just one base away, this may be a read error. The genes are TRBV6-8 and TRBJ2-1; 8 bases match TRBD2. The J call could be wrong; TRBJ2-7 is a better fit for the DNA end. CDR3 length equals 16 residues. Germline V gene data show CDR1 as MNHGY and CDR2 as SAAAGT. The CDR3 loop is CASTPVSGGTGNEQYF. In nucleotides, the CDR3 is TGTGCCAGCACCCCAGTCAGCGGGGGAACCGGCAATGAGCAGTACTTC.

This chain uses TRBV18 with TRBJ2-2; D possibly matches TRBD1 or TRBD2 (7 bases each). The V gene lost 6 bases and the J gene lost 1 base, with 15 bases spanning the gap. Looked up from germline, CDR1 is KGHSH and CDR2 is LQKENI. The CDR3 is made up of 16 amino acids. This CDR3 reads CASSQAGQRNTGELFF. In DNA form, the CDR3 reads TGTGCCAGCTCTCAAGCGGGACAGAGGAACACCGGGGAGCTGTTTTTT. Full variable domain (remainder filled in from reference TRBV18 and TRBJ2-2): NAGVMQNPRHLVRRRGQEARLRCSPMKGHSHVYWYRQLPEEGLKFMVYLQKENIIDESGMPKERFSAEFPKEGPSILRIQQVVRGDSAAYFCASSQAGQRNTGELFFGEGSRLTVL.

This clonotype was seen more than once but under ten times. The chain uses TRBV7-9 and TRBJ2-5, with a possible D match to TRBD1 (5 bases). Germline V gives CDR1 SEHNR, CDR2 FQNEAQ (reference sequence). The ends were cut back, 3 bases at V and 1 base at J, with 6 bases in the middle. The CDR3 covers 13 residues. The chain's CDR3 is CASSFQGQETQYF. CDR3 nucleotide sequence: TGTGCCAGCAGCTTCCAGGGCCAAGAGACCCAGTACTTC.

By share, this clonotype counts as medium-sized (0.01 to 0.1%). A much larger clone lies a single base off, so this may be a read error. V usage is TRBV7-9 and J usage is TRBJ2-7; tentative D call: TRBD2 (6 bases). The CDR3 runs 16 residues. V lost 5 bases to trimming and J lost 7 bases, with 24 bases between them. Germline assignment: CDR1 SEHNR and CDR2 FQNEAQ (reference sequence). CDR3 loop: CASSRRDSTTDNEQYF. The CDR3 DNA reads as TGTGCCAGCAGCCGCAGGGACTCCACGACAGACAATGAGCAGTACTTC.

This clonotype was detected ten times or more. The V call is TRBV6-1, the J call TRBJ1-1; D is unresolved. This CDR3 has 11 residues. The V end lost 7 bases, the J end lost 2 bases, and 5 bases lay between the germline ends. Germline V lookup: CDR1 MNHNS, CDR2 SASEGT. DNA for the CDR3: TGTGCCAGCACGACTAACACTGAAGCTTTCTTT. This encodes CASTTNTEAFF.

The gene calls are TRBV5-1 and TRBJ2-7; D gene uncertain. The CDR3 has 13 residues. Per the germline V gene, CDR1 is SGHRS and CDR2 is YFSETQ. The V end was cut by 2 bases, the J end by 1 base, with 7 bases between. CDR3 sequence: CASSFGGSYEQYF. CDR3 nucleotides: TGCGCCAGCAGCTTCGGCGGATCCTACGAGCAGTACTTC. The whole variable domain, filled in from reference TRBV5-1 and TRBJ2-7, reads KAGVTQTPRYLIKTRGQQVTLSCSPISGHRSVSWYQQTPGQGLQFLFEYFSETQRNKGNFPGRFSGRQFSNSRSEMNVSTLELGDSALYLCASSFGGSYEQYFGPGTRLTVT.

This clonotype was recorded many times. The rearrangement uses TRBV5-5 and TRBJ2-2; D is unclear. The CDR3 covers 12 residues. The ends were cut back, 5 bases at V and 3 bases at J, with 5 bases in the middle. Germline loops: CDR1 SGHKS, CDR2 YYEKEE (reference sequence). In DNA, the CDR3 is TGTGCCAGCAGGATGCACACCGGGGAGCTGTTTTTT. Translating gives CASRMHTGELFF.

Ten or more counts support this clonotype. This clone may be a read error of a much larger clone one base away. The chain is built from TRBV10-2 and TRBJ2-5, with D perhaps matching TRBD1 or TRBD2 (5 bases each). This CDR3 is built from 12 residues. The V and J ends lost 7 bases and 11 bases respectively, with 17 bases between them. Germline V CDR1 and CDR2: WSHSY, SAAADI. The CDR3 bases are TGCGCCAGCAACTGGGGACGCAATGAGCAGTACTTC. Translated: CASNWGRNEQYF.

This clonotype was observed at least ten times. This chain uses TRBV11-2 with TRBJ1-2; a possible D gene is TRBD1 (5 bases). The CDR3 is 13 amino acids. Trimming left V 0 bases short and J 7 bases short, with 9 bases between. Germline-derived CDR1 and CDR2 are SGHAT and FQNNGV. The CDR3 is CASSLDRAGGYTF. The CDR3 nucleotides are TGTGCCAGCAGCTTAGACAGGGCAGGTGGCTACACCTTC.

This clonotype appeared many times. The chain has TRBV12-3 or TRBV12-4 and TRBJ1-6, with TRBD1 matching over 8 bases. Unmatched junction bases numbered 7, after V lost 6 bases and J lost 0 bases. The length of the CDR3 is 17 residues. CDR3 in amino acids: CASRPGQESSYNSPLHF. As DNA, the CDR3 is TGTGCCAGCAGACCGGGACAGGAGAGCTCCTATAATTCACCCCTCCACTTT.

This clonotype has ten or more counts. The CDR3: CASSLSWGLLETQYF. CDR3 in DNA: TGTGCCAGCAGCTTGAGTTGGGGTCTCTTGGAGACCCAGTACTTC. This chain links TRBV5-5 with TRBJ2-5; D is unresolved. V was shortened by 1 base and J by 5 bases, with 15 bases between the two germline ends. The CDR3 runs to 15 residues. The germline CDR1 and CDR2 sequences are SGHKS and YYEKEE (reference sequence).

At least ten counts were recorded for this clonotype. The V call is TRBV12-3 or TRBV12-4, the J call TRBJ1-5; D may be TRBD1 (5 bases). CDR3 length equals 16 residues. V lost 5 bases, J lost 0 bases, and 14 bases lay in between. The CDR3 bases are TGTGCCAGCAGTCGGGGGGGTGACTATAGCAATCAGCCCCAGCATTTT. Its protein product is CASSRGGDYSNQPQHF.

This clonotype was observed at least ten times. The J gene is TRBJ2-4, the V gene TRBV18; TRBD1 might be the D (5 bases). CDR1 and CDR2 (germline): KGHSH, LQKENI. The CDR3 covers 15 residues. The V gene lost 8 bases and the J gene lost 3 bases, with 17 bases spanning the gap. CDR3 sequence (DNA): TGTGCCAGCACTAACCCAGGGTTCGACAAAAACATTCAGTACTTC. It specifies CASTNPGFDKNIQYF.

This clonotype was observed at least ten times. The chain couples TRBV19 to TRBJ1-5; no definite D call. CDR1 and CDR2 (germline): LNHDA, SQIVND (reference sequence). The CDR3 contains 15 residues. V was cut by 3 bases and J by 0 bases, with 9 bases left in between. CDR3 residues: CASSIRPLSNQPQHF. In DNA form, the CDR3 reads TGTGCCAGTAGTATCAGGCCCCTTAGCAATCAGCCCCAGCATTTT.

This clonotype was counted once. CDR3 region: CASSSEIDTQYF. The CDR3 DNA reads as TGTGCCAGCAGTTCTGAAATAGATACGCAGTATTTT. This chain links TRBV6-5 with TRBJ2-3; D unclear. The CDR3 covers 12 residues. V gave up 4 bases and J gave up 5 bases, with 7 bases separating them. The germline gives CDR1 MNHEY, CDR2 SVGAGI.

In this sample, this clonotype is medium-sized (0.01 to 0.1%). The chain carries TRBV7-9 and TRBJ1-5; D gene uncertain. CDR1 is SEHNR, CDR2 FQNEAQ, per germline (reference sequence). V was pared by 5 bases and J by 1 base, with 21 bases between. The CDR3 spans 18 residues. The DNA of the CDR3 is TGTGCCAGCAGCGCAGCCCGATCCGTGGGGAGAAGCAATCAGCCCCAGCATTTT. It yields the protein CASSAARSVGRSNQPQHF. The variable domain in full, with the rest retrieved from reference TRBV7-9 and TRBJ1-5, is DTGVSQNPRHKITKRGQNVTFRCDPISEHNRLYWYRQTLGQGPEFLTYFQNEAQLEKSRLLSDRFSAERPKGSFSTLEIQRTEQGDSAMYLCASSAARSVGRSNQPQHFGDGTRLSIL.

With respect to this clonotype: The CDR3 does not close with the conserved phenylalanine or tryptophan, likely indicating a read error. Because the CDR3's place on the DNA is in doubt, the DNA is left out and the CDR3 is given as listed by TCRdb. The chain recombines TRBV5-5 with TRBJ2-1. Germline CDR1 is SGHKS and CDR2 is YYEKEE (reference sequence). Inclusive of both ends, the CDR3 amounts to 16 amino acids. CDR3 sequence reads: CASSLAYFNYGYTFGS.

This clonotype was detected ten times or more. A junction end diverges from the germline sequence, so it may reflect a read error. This chain's CDR3 is CASSTSTVGGSRDF. Written as DNA, the CDR3 is TGTGCCAGCAGCACTAGCACGGTTGGAGGGAGTCGGGACTTC. The rearrangement links TRBV2 to TRBJ2-5, with a weak D call TRBD2 (6 bases). This CDR3 spans 14 amino acids. CDR1 and CDR2 (germline): SNHLY, FYNNEI.

This clonotype turned up a few times. This chain links TRBV5-8 with TRBJ2-1; 12 bases are a match to TRBD2. The CDR3 runs to 19 residues. Looked up from germline, CDR1 is SGHTS and CDR2 is YDEGEE. J lost 2 bases, V lost 5 bases, and 14 bases had no gene match. The DNA for the CDR3 is TGTGCCAGCAGGGTCATGGGTCTAGCGGGGGGGCCAGCCTACAATGAGCAGTTCTTC. Residues: CASRVMGLAGGPAYNEQFF.